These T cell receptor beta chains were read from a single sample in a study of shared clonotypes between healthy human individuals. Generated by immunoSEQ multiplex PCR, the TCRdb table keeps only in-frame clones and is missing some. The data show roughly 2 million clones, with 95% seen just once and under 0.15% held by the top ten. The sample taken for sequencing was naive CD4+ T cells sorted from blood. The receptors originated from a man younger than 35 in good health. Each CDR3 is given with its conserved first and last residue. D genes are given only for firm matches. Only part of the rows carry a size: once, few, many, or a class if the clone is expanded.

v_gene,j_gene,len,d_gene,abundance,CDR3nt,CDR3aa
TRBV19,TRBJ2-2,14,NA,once,TGTGCCAGTATCGGCAGAACGAACACCGGGGAGCTGTTTTTT,CASIGRTNTGELFF
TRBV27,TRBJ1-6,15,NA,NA,TGTGCCAGCAGTTTATCGAGAGATATCGGGTCACCCCTCCACTTT,CASSLSRDIGSPLHF
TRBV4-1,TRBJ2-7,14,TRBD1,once,TGCGCCAGCAGCCCCGGGACAGGGCTCGACGAGCAGTACTTC,CASSPGTGLDEQYF
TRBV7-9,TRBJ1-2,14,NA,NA,TGTGCCAGCAGCTTAGAACTGGCGACTAGCGGCTACACCTTC,CASSLELATSGYTF
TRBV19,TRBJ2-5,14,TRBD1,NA,TGTGCCAGTAGTACCGGACAGGGCCAAGAGACCCAGTACTTC,CASSTGQGQETQYF
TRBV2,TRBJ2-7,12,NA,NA,TGTGCCAGCAGGCAGGGGACCTACGAGCAGTACTTC,CASRQGTYEQYF
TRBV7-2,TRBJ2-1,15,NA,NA,TGTGCCAGCAGCTTAGGAAGGGATCCAACGAAGGAGCAGTTCTTC,CASSLGRDPTKEQFF
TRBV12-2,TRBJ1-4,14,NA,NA,TGTGCAAGTCGCTTGCGTGGAATGCGAGAAAAACTGTTTTTT,CASRLRGMREKLFF
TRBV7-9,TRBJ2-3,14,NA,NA,TGTGCCAGCAGCTTAGCGAAAGGAACAGATACGCAGTATTTT,CASSLAKGTDTQYF
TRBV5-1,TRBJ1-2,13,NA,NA,TGCGCCAGCAGCTTGGCCGGGGGAAGTGGCTACACCTTC,CASSLAGGSGYTF
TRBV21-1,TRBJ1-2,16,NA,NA,TGTGCCAGCAGCAAAGGAATCGGACAGGGAAGCTATGGCTACACCTTC,CASSKGIGQGSYGYTF
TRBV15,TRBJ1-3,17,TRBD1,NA,TGTGCCACCAGCAGAGATCCCATCGTGGGGACAGGGATTACCATATATTTT,CATSRDPIVGTGITIYF
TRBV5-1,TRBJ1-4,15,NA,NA,TGCGCCAGCAGCTTGGAGAGTGCAACTAATGAAAAACTGTTTTTT,CASSLESATNEKLFF
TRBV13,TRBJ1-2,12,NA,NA,TGTGCCAGCAGTCCGAGGCTAAACGGCTACACCTTC,CASSPRLNGYTF
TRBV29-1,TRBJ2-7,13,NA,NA,TGCAGCGTTCTGGACGGAACTTACTACGAGCAGTACTTC,CSVLDGTYYEQYF
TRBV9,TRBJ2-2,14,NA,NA,TGTGCCAGCACCGGTGAGCTATACACCGGGGAGCTGTTTTTT,CASTGELYTGELFF
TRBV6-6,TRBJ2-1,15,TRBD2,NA,TGTGCCAGCAGTTCTCCGGGACTAGCTATTTATGAGCAGTTCTTC,CASSSPGLAIYEQFF
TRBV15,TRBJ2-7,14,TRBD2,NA,TGTGCCACCAGCGGCGGGGGTGGCTCCTACGAGCAGTACTTC,CATSGGGGSYEQYF
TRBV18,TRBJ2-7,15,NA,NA,TGTGCCAGCTCACCGGCCTATGGGGGAAACTACGAGCAGTACTTC,CASSPAYGGNYEQYF
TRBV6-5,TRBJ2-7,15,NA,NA,TGTGCCAGCAGGGTGACCGGGACCGACTCCTACGAGCAGTACTTC,CASRVTGTDSYEQYF
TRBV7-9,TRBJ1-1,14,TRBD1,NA,TGTGCCAGCAGCTTGGGGACAGGGGACACTGAAGCTTTCTTT,CASSLGTGDTEAFF
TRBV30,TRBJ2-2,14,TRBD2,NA,TGTGCCTGCAGAAAGGAGCGGGACTCCGGGGAGCTGTTTTTT,CACRKERDSGELFF
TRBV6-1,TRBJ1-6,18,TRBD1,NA,TGTGCCAGCAGTGGGCCCCCCGGGACAGGGACCTATAATTCACCCCTCCACTTT,CASSGPPGTGTYNSPLHF
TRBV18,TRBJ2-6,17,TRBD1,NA,TGTGCCAGCTCGCCGGGACAGCCAAGGGCGGGGGCCAACGTCCTGACTTTC,CASSPGQPRAGANVLTF
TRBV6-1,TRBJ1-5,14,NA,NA,TGTGCCAGCTCTGCAGGGCATAGCAATCAGCCCCAGCATTTT,CASSAGHSNQPQHF
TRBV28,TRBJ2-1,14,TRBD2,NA,TGTGCCAGCATCGGACTAGCGAGTTACAATGAGCAGTTCTTC,CASIGLASYNEQFF
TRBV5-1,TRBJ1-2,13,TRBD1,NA,TGCGCCAGCAGCTTGGGGACAGGGGATGGCTACACCTTC,CASSLGTGDGYTF
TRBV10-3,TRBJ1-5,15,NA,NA,TGTGCCATCAGTAACCGGACCCAGGGAGGTCAGCCCCAGCATTTT,CAISNRTQGGQPQHF
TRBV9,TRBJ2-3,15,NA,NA,TGTGCCAGCAGCGTAGGGTTAGCTAGCACAGATACGCAGTATTTT,CASSVGLASTDTQYF
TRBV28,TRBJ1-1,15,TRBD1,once,TGTGCCAGCAGTATCGGACAGGGGGTTAACACTGAAGCTTTCTTT,CASSIGQGVNTEAFF
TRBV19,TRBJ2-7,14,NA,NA,TGTGCCAGTAGTATAGGGTCGGGCCACTACGAGCAGTACTTC,CASSIGSGHYEQYF
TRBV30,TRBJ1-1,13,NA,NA,TGTGCCTGGAGTGTAGCCAGGCACACTGAAGCTTTCTTT,CAWSVARHTEAFF
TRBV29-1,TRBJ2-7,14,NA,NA,TGCAGCGTTGTTTCGTCAGGGAAGTCCTACGAGCAGTACTTC,CSVVSSGKSYEQYF
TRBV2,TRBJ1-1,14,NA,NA,TGTGCCAGCAGTGGACATCCTTGGAACACTGAAGCTTTCTTT,CASSGHPWNTEAFF
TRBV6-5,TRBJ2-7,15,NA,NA,TGTGCCAGCAGTTACTCGAACGGGGCACCCTACGAGCAGTACTTC,CASSYSNGAPYEQYF
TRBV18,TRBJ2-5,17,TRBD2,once,TGTGCCAGCTCACCCACTGTAGTAGGGAGGGCCCAAAAGACCCAGTACTTC,CASSPTVVGRAQKTQYF
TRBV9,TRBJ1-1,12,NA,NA,TGTGCCAGCAGCACCTCCGTCCCTGAAGCTTTCTTT,CASSTSVPEAFF
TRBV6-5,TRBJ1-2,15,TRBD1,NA,TGTGCCAGCACCCGAAATCCGGGACAGGGTAATGGCTACACCTTC,CASTRNPGQGNGYTF
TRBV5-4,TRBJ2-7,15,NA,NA,TGTGCCAGCAGCTACAGACAGCCCCAAAAAGTGGAGCAGTACTTC,CASSYRQPQKVEQYF
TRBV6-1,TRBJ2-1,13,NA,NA,TGTGCCAGCAGTGAAGCGCGTATCGGTGAGCAGTTCTTC,CASSEARIGEQFF
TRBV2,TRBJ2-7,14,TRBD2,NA,TGTGCCAGCAGGAGGACTAGCGGGACTTACGAGCAGTACTTC,CASRRTSGTYEQYF